Listed below are T cell receptor beta chains from one sample, sequenced in a study of blood T cell repertoires in COVID-19. Using immunoSEQ multiplex PCR, the repertoire was profiled, and TCRdb retains in-frame clones only, with some absent. The sample shows over 120,000 clones, roughly 80% of them seen only once. What was sequenced was PBMCs or T cells enriched from blood (not recorded which). The receptor set was obtained from a woman aged 50 to 60 who had recovered from COVID-19. Each CDR3 is given with its conserved first and last residue. Fields, in order: D gene, V gene, clone size, J gene, CDR3 protein, CDR3 DNA. The D gene is left open where the match is weak. A row's size may be missing; if present it is once, few, many or a size class.

D gene: TRBD1; V gene: TRBV19; clone size: NA; J gene: TRBJ1-1; CDR3 protein: CASSARQGGRAEAFF; CDR3 DNA: TGTGCCAGTAGTGCGCGACAGGGAGGACGCGCTGAAGCTTTCTTT
D gene: TRBD1; V gene: TRBV5-1; clone size: NA; J gene: TRBJ2-3; CDR3 protein: CASSRDRGTDTQYF; CDR3 DNA: TGCGCCAGCAGCCGGGACAGGGGTACAGATACGCAGTATTTT
D gene: NA; V gene: TRBV6-6; clone size: NA; J gene: TRBJ1-1; CDR3 protein: CASRTGNTEAFF; CDR3 DNA: TGTGCCAGCAGGACAGGGAACACTGAAGCTTTCTTT
D gene: NA; V gene: TRBV24-1; clone size: NA; J gene: TRBJ1-3; CDR3 protein: CATSEPRQFSGNTIYF; CDR3 DNA: TGTGCCACCAGTGAACCACGACAGTTCTCTGGAAACACCATATATTTT
D gene: TRBD1; V gene: TRBV28; clone size: NA; J gene: TRBJ1-2; CDR3 protein: CASSPGTGGYGYTF; CDR3 DNA: TGTGCCAGCAGCCCCGGGACAGGGGGCTATGGCTACACCTTC
D gene: NA; V gene: TRBV12-3/TRBV12-4; clone size: NA; J gene: TRBJ2-1; CDR3 protein: CASSLTGGNEQFF; CDR3 DNA: TGTGCCAGCAGTCTAACCGGGGGCAATGAGCAGTTCTTC
D gene: TRBD1; V gene: TRBV6-5; clone size: NA; J gene: TRBJ2-7; CDR3 protein: CASSLGQGASYEQYF; CDR3 DNA: TGTGCCAGCAGTTTGGGACAGGGGGCGTCCTACGAGCAGTACTTC
D gene: NA; V gene: TRBV27; clone size: once; J gene: TRBJ2-5; CDR3 protein: CASSPMAVIQETQYF; CDR3 DNA: TGTGCCAGCAGCCCCATGGCGGTGATTCAAGAGACCCAGTACTTC
D gene: TRBD2; V gene: TRBV4-2; clone size: NA; J gene: TRBJ2-5; CDR3 protein: CASSQGQVRSGGEETQYF; CDR3 DNA: TGTGCCAGCAGCCAAGGTCAAGTACGGAGCGGGGGGGAAGAGACCCAGTACTTC
D gene: NA; V gene: TRBV28; clone size: NA; J gene: TRBJ1-2; CDR3 protein: CASSLGGADGYTF; CDR3 DNA: TGTGCCAGCAGTTTAGGGGGGGCGGATGGCTACACCTTC
D gene: TRBD2; V gene: TRBV7-2; clone size: NA; J gene: TRBJ2-1; CDR3 protein: CASTLTSGGAREQFF; CDR3 DNA: TGTGCCAGCACCCTTACTAGCGGGGGGGCCAGGGAGCAGTTCTTC
D gene: TRBD2; V gene: TRBV7-2; clone size: NA; J gene: TRBJ2-3; CDR3 protein: CASSPAGGRRGTQYF; CDR3 DNA: TGTGCCAGCAGCCCTGCGGGGGGTAGGAGAGGTACGCAGTATTTT
D gene: TRBD2; V gene: TRBV27; clone size: NA; J gene: TRBJ2-5; CDR3 protein: CASSFRGVGETQYF; CDR3 DNA: TGTGCCAGCAGTTTCCGGGGGGTTGGGGAGACCCAGTACTTC
D gene: NA; V gene: TRBV11-3; clone size: NA; J gene: TRBJ2-1; CDR3 protein: CASSPRQDYNEQFF; CDR3 DNA: TGTGCCAGCAGCCCACGACAGGACTACAATGAGCAGTTCTTC
D gene: TRBD1; V gene: TRBV7-2; clone size: NA; J gene: TRBJ1-1; CDR3 protein: CASSSRRTGDTEAFF; CDR3 DNA: TGTGCCAGCAGCTCCAGGAGGACAGGGGACACTGAAGCTTTCTTT
D gene: NA; V gene: TRBV7-9; clone size: once; J gene: TRBJ1-6; CDR3 protein: CASSLGGRDIASPLHF; CDR3 DNA: TGTGCCAGCAGCTTAGGGGGCCGGGACATAGCTTCACCCCTCCACTTT
D gene: TRBD1; V gene: TRBV9; clone size: NA; J gene: TRBJ1-3; CDR3 protein: CASSVEWTGGSGNTIYF; CDR3 DNA: TGTGCCAGCAGCGTAGAATGGACAGGGGGTTCTGGAAACACCATATATTTT
D gene: NA; V gene: TRBV3-1/TRBV3-2; clone size: NA; J gene: TRBJ2-5; CDR3 protein: CASSRQVVPWLETQYF; CDR3 DNA: TGTGCCAGCAGCCGACAGGTAGTTCCGTGGTTGGAGACCCAGTACTTC
D gene: NA; V gene: TRBV29-1; clone size: NA; J gene: TRBJ2-4; CDR3 protein: CSVGGPGDLLAKNIQYF; CDR3 DNA: TGCAGCGTTGGGGGGCCAGGAGACCTCCTAGCCAAAAACATTCAGTACTTC
D gene: NA; V gene: TRBV5-6; clone size: many; J gene: TRBJ1-2; CDR3 protein: CASTQTGNYGYTF; CDR3 DNA: TGTGCCAGCACCCAAACAGGGAACTATGGCTACACCTTC
D gene: TRBD1; V gene: TRBV3-1/TRBV3-2; clone size: few; J gene: TRBJ1-1; CDR3 protein: CASSLTGFGQGVGTEAFF; CDR3 DNA: TGTGCCAGCAGCTTGACAGGGTTTGGACAGGGGGTAGGCACTGAAGCTTTCTTT
D gene: TRBD1; V gene: TRBV7-2; clone size: NA; J gene: TRBJ2-2; CDR3 protein: CASSLGRDRVRNTGELFF; CDR3 DNA: TGTGCCAGCAGCTTAGGGAGGGACAGGGTCCGGAACACCGGGGAGCTGTTTTTT
D gene: NA; V gene: TRBV18; clone size: NA; J gene: TRBJ1-5; CDR3 protein: CASSKRGNQPQHF; CDR3 DNA: TGTGCCAGCTCAAAGAGGGGCAATCAGCCCCAGCATTTT
D gene: NA; V gene: TRBV29-1; clone size: NA; J gene: TRBJ1-5; CDR3 protein: CSVIQGRGQPQHF; CDR3 DNA: TGCAGCGTTATACAGGGACGGGGACAGCCCCAGCATTTT
D gene: NA; V gene: TRBV19; clone size: NA; J gene: TRBJ1-2; CDR3 protein: CASSFGQSRGYTF; CDR3 DNA: TGTGCCAGTAGTTTTGGGCAGTCGCGTGGCTACACCTTC
D gene: NA; V gene: TRBV29-1; clone size: NA; J gene: TRBJ1-3; CDR3 protein: CSVAGNGNTIYF; CDR3 DNA: TGCAGCGTTGCGGGGAACGGAAACACCATATATTTT
D gene: NA; V gene: TRBV14; clone size: many; J gene: TRBJ2-1; CDR3 protein: CASSQDPQFNEQFF; CDR3 DNA: TGTGCCAGCAGCCAAGATCCACAGTTCAATGAGCAGTTCTTC
D gene: NA; V gene: TRBV11-2; clone size: NA; J gene: TRBJ2-5; CDR3 protein: CASSHTSNQETQYF; CDR3 DNA: TGTGCCAGCAGCCACACTAGTAACCAAGAGACCCAGTACTTC
D gene: TRBD1; V gene: TRBV6-5; clone size: few; J gene: TRBJ1-4; CDR3 protein: CASFDRGRANEKLFF; CDR3 DNA: TGTGCCAGCTTTGACAGGGGGCGGGCTAATGAAAAACTGTTTTTT
D gene: TRBD1; V gene: TRBV24-1; clone size: NA; J gene: TRBJ1-4; CDR3 protein: CATSEGTGEGEKLFF; CDR3 DNA: TGTGCCACCAGTGAGGGGACAGGGGAGGGTGAAAAACTGTTTTTT
D gene: TRBD1; V gene: TRBV3-1/TRBV3-2; clone size: NA; J gene: TRBJ2-7; CDR3 protein: CASSQVVGQLGFGSYEQYF; CDR3 DNA: TGTGCCAGCAGCCAAGTTGTGGGACAGCTCGGTTTCGGGTCCTACGAGCAGTACTTC
D gene: TRBD2; V gene: TRBV7-8; clone size: NA; J gene: TRBJ2-1; CDR3 protein: CASSILAGAYEQFF; CDR3 DNA: TGTGCCAGCAGCATCCTAGCGGGGGCCTATGAGCAGTTCTTC
D gene: NA; V gene: TRBV5-4; clone size: NA; J gene: TRBJ2-7; CDR3 protein: CASRTKQGGEQYF; CDR3 DNA: TGTGCCAGCAGAACAAAACAGGGAGGGGAGCAGTACTTC
D gene: TRBD2; V gene: TRBV7-2; clone size: NA; J gene: TRBJ2-2; CDR3 protein: CASSLVAGGGGLTGELFF; CDR3 DNA: TGTGCCAGCAGCTTAGTTGCGGGCGGGGGGGGCCTCACCGGGGAGCTGTTTTTT
D gene: TRBD2; V gene: TRBV10-3; clone size: NA; J gene: TRBJ2-5; CDR3 protein: CAISEGTSGGQQETQYF; CDR3 DNA: TGTGCCATCAGTGAGGGTACTAGCGGGGGACAACAAGAGACCCAGTACTTC
D gene: NA; V gene: TRBV28; clone size: NA; J gene: TRBJ1-5; CDR3 protein: CASSGTRTENQPQHF; CDR3 DNA: TGTGCCAGCAGTGGGACCCGGACAGAGAATCAGCCCCAGCATTTT
D gene: TRBD1; V gene: TRBV29-1; clone size: NA; J gene: TRBJ2-7; CDR3 protein: CSVKPGQGVYEQYF; CDR3 DNA: TGCAGCGTGAAACCGGGACAGGGGGTTTACGAGCAGTACTTC
D gene: NA; V gene: TRBV27; clone size: NA; J gene: TRBJ1-1; CDR3 protein: CASSKTASEAFF; CDR3 DNA: TGTGCCAGCAGTAAAACTGCTAGTGAAGCTTTCTTT
D gene: NA; V gene: TRBV5-4; clone size: many; J gene: TRBJ2-2; CDR3 protein: CASSTGQYTGELFF; CDR3 DNA: TGTGCCAGCAGCACCGGACAGTACACCGGGGAGCTGTTTTTT
D gene: NA; V gene: TRBV10-3; clone size: NA; J gene: TRBJ1-1; CDR3 protein: CAIGGAADTEAFF; CDR3 DNA: TGTGCCATCGGGGGGGCTGCGGACACTGAAGCTTTCTTT
D gene: NA; V gene: TRBV27; clone size: NA; J gene: TRBJ1-4; CDR3 protein: CASSSIGATNEKLFF; CDR3 DNA: TGTGCCAGCAGTTCCATCGGTGCAACTAATGAAAAACTGTTTTTT
D gene: NA; V gene: TRBV19; clone size: many; J gene: TRBJ1-5; CDR3 protein: CASSKMDTSNQPQHF; CDR3 DNA: TGTGCCAGTAGTAAGATGGACACTTCCAATCAGCCCCAGCATTTT
D gene: TRBD1; V gene: TRBV11-2; clone size: few; J gene: TRBJ1-2; CDR3 protein: CASTRLQGDYGYTF; CDR3 DNA: TGTGCCAGCACCCGGCTACAGGGGGATTATGGCTACACCTTC
D gene: TRBD1; V gene: TRBV13; clone size: NA; J gene: TRBJ1-1; CDR3 protein: CASSSQGWDTEAFF; CDR3 DNA: TGTGCCAGCAGCTCACAGGGGTGGGACACTGAAGCTTTCTTT
D gene: TRBD2; V gene: TRBV9; clone size: NA; J gene: TRBJ2-1; CDR3 protein: CASSVVGSGGDEQFF; CDR3 DNA: TGTGCCAGCAGCGTAGTGGGTAGCGGGGGGGATGAGCAGTTCTTC